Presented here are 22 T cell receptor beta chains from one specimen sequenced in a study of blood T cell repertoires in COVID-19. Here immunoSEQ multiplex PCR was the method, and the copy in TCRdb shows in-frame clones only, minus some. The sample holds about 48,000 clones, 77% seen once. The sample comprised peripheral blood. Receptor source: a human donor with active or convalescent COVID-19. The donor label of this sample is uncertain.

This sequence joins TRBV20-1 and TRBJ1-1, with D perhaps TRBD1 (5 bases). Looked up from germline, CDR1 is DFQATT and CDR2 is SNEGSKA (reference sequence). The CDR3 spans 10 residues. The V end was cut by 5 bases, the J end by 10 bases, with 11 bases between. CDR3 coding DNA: TGCAGTGCTTCTGACAGTGGAGCTTTCTTT. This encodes CSASDSGAFF.

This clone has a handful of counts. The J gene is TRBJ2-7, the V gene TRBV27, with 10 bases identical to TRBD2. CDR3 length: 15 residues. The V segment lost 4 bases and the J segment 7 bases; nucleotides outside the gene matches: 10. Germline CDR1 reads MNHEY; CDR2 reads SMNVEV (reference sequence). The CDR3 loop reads CASSSNLAGVGEQYF. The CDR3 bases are TGTGCCAGCAGTTCTAATCTAGCGGGAGTTGGGGAGCAGTACTTC.

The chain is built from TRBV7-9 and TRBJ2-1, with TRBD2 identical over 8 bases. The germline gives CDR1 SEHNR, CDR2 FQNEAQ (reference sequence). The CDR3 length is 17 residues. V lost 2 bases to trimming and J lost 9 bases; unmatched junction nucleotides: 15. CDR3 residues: CASSLSGGLHNRGEQFF. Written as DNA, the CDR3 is TGTGCCAGCAGCTTATCGGGGGGGTTACATAATCGAGGTGAGCAGTTCTTC.

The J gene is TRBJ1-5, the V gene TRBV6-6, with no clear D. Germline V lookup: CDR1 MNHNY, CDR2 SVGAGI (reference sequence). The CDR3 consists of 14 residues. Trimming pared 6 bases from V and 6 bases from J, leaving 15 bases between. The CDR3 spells CASRLRGLGQPQHF. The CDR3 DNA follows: TGTGCCAGCAGGCTCCGGGGTCTCGGTCAGCCCCAGCATTTT.

The CDR3: CASSDGAGGLANYEQYF. CDR3 bases: TGTGCCAGCAGTGACGGGGCGGGAGGCCTCGCAAACTACGAGCAGTACTTC. The V and J genes are TRBV25-1 and TRBJ2-7; TRBD2 aligns across 8 bases. The CDR3 extends over 17 amino acids. J gave up 3 bases and V 3 bases, and 13 bases lay outside the gene matches. Germline V gene lookup returns CDR1 MGHDK and CDR2 SYGVNS.

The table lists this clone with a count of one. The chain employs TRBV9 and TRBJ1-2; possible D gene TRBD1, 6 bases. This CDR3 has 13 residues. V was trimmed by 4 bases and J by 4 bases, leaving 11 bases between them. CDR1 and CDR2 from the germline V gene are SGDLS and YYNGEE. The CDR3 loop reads CASSFQGPYGYTF. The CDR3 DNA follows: TGTGCCAGCAGCTTCCAGGGGCCCTATGGCTACACCTTC.

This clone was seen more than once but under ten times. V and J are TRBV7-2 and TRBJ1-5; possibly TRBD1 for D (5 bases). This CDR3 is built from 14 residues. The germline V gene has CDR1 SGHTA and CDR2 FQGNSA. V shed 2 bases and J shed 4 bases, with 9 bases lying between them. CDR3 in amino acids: CASSLQGYNQPQHF. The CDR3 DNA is TGTGCCAGCAGCTTACAGGGCTATAATCAGCCCCAGCATTTT.

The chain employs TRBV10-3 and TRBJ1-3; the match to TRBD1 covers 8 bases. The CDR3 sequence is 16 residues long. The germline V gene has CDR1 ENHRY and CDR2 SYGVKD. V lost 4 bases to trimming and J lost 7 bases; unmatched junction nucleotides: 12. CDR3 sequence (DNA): TGTGCCATCAGTGCGAAGGACAGGGCTGCCGCCAACACCATATATTTT. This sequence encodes CAISAKDRAAANTIYF.

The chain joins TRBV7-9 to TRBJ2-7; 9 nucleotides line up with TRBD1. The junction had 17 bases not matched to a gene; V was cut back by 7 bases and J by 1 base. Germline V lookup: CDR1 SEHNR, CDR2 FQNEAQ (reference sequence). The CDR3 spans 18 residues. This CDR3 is CASNPPGVGQGQSYEQYF. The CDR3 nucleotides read TGTGCCAGCAACCCCCCTGGGGTCGGACAGGGGCAGTCCTACGAGCAGTACTTC.

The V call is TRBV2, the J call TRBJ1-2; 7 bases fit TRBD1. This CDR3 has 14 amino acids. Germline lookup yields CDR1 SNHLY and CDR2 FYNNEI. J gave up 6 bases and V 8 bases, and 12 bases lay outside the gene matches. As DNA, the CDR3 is TGTGCCAGCGGCATCACAGGGGAATCGAATGGCTACACCTTC. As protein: CASGITGESNGYTF. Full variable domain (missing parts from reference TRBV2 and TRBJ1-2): EPEVTQTPSHQVTQMGQEVILRCVPISNHLYFYWYRQILGQKVEFLVSFYNNEISEKSEIFDDQFSVERPDGSNFTLKIRSTKLEDSAMYFCASGITGESNGYTFGSGTRLTVV.

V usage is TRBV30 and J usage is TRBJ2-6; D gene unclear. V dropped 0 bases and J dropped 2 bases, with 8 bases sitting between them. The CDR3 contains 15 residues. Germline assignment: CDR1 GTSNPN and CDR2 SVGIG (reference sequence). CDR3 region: CAWSVSHTGANVLTF. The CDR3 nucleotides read TGTGCCTGGAGTGTGTCTCACACTGGGGCCAACGTCCTGACTTTC.

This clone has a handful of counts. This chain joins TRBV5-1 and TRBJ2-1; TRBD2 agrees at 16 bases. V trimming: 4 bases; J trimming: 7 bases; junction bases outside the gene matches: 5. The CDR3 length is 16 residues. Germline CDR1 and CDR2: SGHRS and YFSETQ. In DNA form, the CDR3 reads TGCGCCAGCAGCCCTGGGACTAGCGGGAGGGGAAATGAGCAGTTCTTC. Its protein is CASSPGTSGRGNEQFF.

This CDR3 reads CAISQGLAGGRGETQYF. The CDR3 bases are TGTGCCATCAGTCAGGGACTAGCGGGAGGACGGGGAGAGACCCAGTACTTC. The gene calls are TRBV10-3 and TRBJ2-5, with 15 bases fitting TRBD2. J lost 4 bases, V lost 5 bases, and 8 bases had no gene match. This CDR3 has 17 residues. Germline CDR1 and CDR2: ENHRY and SYGVKD.

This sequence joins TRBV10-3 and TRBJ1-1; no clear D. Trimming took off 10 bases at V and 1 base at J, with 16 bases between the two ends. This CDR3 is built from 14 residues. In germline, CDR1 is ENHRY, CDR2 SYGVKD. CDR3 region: CASGSFEGNTEAFF. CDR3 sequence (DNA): TGTGCCAGCGGGTCTTTTGAGGGGAACACTGAAGCTTTCTTT.

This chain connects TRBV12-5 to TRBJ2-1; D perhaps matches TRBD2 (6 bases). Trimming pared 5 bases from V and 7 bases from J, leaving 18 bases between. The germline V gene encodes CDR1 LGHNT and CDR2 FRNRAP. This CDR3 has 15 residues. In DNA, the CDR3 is TGTGCTAGTGGTCAGGCCTCCGGGGAGGCGAATGAGCAGTTCTTC. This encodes CASGQASGEANEQFF.

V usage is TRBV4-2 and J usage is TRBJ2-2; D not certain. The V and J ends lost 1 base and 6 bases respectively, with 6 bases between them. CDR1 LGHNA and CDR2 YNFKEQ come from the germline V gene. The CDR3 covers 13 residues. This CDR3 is CASSQALAGELFF. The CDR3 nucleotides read TGTGCCAGCAGCCAAGCCTTAGCCGGGGAGCTGTTTTTT.

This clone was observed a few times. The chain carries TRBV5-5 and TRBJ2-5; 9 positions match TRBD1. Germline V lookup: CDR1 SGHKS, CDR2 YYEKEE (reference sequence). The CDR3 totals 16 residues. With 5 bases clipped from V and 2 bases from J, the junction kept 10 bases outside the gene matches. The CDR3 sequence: CASRDHPGQGQETQYF. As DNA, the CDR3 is TGTGCCAGCAGGGACCATCCGGGACAGGGACAAGAGACCCAGTACTTC.

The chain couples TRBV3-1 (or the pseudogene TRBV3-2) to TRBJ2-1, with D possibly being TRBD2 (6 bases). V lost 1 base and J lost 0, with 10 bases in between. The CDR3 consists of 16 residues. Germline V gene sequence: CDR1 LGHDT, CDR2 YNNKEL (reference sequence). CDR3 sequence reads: CASSQGTAGSYNEQFF. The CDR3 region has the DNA TGTGCCAGCAGCCAAGGTACAGCGGGCTCCTACAATGAGCAGTTCTTC.

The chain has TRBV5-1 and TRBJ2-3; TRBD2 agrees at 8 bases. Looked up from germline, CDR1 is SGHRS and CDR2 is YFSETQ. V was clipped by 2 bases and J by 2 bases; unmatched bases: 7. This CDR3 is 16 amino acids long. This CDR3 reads CASSLTLAGLTDTQYF. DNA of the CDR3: TGCGCCAGCAGCTTAACGCTAGCGGGTCTCACAGATACGCAGTATTTT.

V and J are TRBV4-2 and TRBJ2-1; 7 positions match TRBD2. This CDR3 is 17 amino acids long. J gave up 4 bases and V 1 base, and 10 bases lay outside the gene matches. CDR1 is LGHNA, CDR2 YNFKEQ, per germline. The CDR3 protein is CASSQVGSGLVYNEQFF. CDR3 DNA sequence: TGTGCCAGCAGCCAAGTAGGGTCAGGACTAGTTTACAATGAGCAGTTCTTC.

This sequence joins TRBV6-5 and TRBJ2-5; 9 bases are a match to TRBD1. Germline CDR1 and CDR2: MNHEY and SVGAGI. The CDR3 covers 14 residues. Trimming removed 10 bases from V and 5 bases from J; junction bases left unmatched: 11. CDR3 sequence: CATLGVGQGETQYF. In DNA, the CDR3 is TGTGCCACCCTGGGAGTCGGACAGGGGGAGACCCAGTACTTC.

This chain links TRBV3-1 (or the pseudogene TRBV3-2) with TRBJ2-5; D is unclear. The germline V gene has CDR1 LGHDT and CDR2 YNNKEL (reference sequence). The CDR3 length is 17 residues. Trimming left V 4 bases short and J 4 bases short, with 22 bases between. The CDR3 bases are TGTGCCAGCAGCCCTCAGCGACCCGAGGTGTGGTCAGAGACCCAGTACTTC. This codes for CASSPQRPEVWSETQYF.